This T cell receptor beta chain originates from a study of T-cell memory formation after mild COVID-19. The wider study: In these data, TCR clusters were largely donor specific.

General study findings and limits: A second wave expanding day 15 to 37 was CD4+-biased; contracting clones were balanced. Contracting clones localized mainly to CM and EM when CD4+ and mainly to EMRA when CD8+.

TCRdb itself ran the 5' RACE reads through MiXCR, one entry per CDR3 protein. The table records roughly 350,000 distinct CDR3 sequences, roughly 15% of them present only once. CDR1 and CDR2 (germline): ENHRY, SYGVKD. V was shortened by 6 bases and J by 4 bases, with 3 bases between the two germline ends. This CDR3 spans 10 amino acids. As concerns this clonotype: Its target is unknown.

The receptor comes from a man aged 18 to 30 who had mild COVID-19 (a few samples of this study predate the infection). Cell type and time point are not known. The chain combines TRBV10-3 with TRBJ1-2; the D is unclear. The source material was PBMCs or a T cell subset sorted from them (not recorded which). The CDR3 DNA follows: TGTGCCATCAGATCCTATGGCTACACCTTC. Its protein product is CAIRSYGYTF.